This passage covers 28 T cell receptor beta chains from one sample sequenced in a study of T cell responses to AZD1222 COVID-19 vaccine. Using immunoSEQ multiplex PCR, the repertoire was profiled, and TCRdb retains in-frame clones only, with some absent. The table has tens of thousands of clones, roughly three quarters seen once. The specimen was peripheral blood, collected 28 days after the second AZD1222 dose. All receptors come from an adult who received the AZD1222 COVID-19 vaccine.

This chain links TRBV6-2 or TRBV6-3 with TRBJ1-1; possible D gene TRBD1, 5 bases. Germline V CDR1 and CDR2: MNHEY, SVGEGT. The CDR3 is 16 amino acids. V dropped 2 bases and J dropped 1 base, with 14 bases sitting between them. The CDR3 DNA follows: TGTGCCAGCAGTTACCGGCGGCCAACAGGGAACACTGAAGCTTTCTTT. Its translation: CASSYRRPTGNTEAFF.

V is TRBV5-4 and J is TRBJ1-1; the D gene is possibly TRBD1 (5 bases). CDR3 length: 17 amino acids. V lost 0 bases and J 0 bases, leaving 15 bases between the germline ends. Germline assignment: CDR1 SGHNT and CDR2 YYREEE (reference sequence). CDR3 protein: CASSLGSPGGMNTEAFF. Here the CDR3 DNA reads TGTGCCAGCAGCTTGGGCTCTCCGGGGGGTATGAACACTGAAGCTTTCTTT.

This clone was observed a single time. The rearrangement uses TRBV6-5 and TRBJ2-3; the match to TRBD2 covers 8 bases. The CDR3 has 15 amino acids. V lost 5 bases, J lost 6 bases, and 10 bases stayed unmatched. CDR1 and CDR2 (germline): MNHEY, SVGAGI. The CDR3 sequence is CASSRHSGLGDTQYF. The CDR3 nucleotides read TGTGCCAGCAGTCGTCATTCGGGACTAGGGGATACGCAGTATTTT.

This chain uses TRBV7-9 with TRBJ1-1, with 10 positions matching TRBD1. The CDR3 runs to 15 residues. V shed 5 bases and J 4 bases; nucleotides not matched to a gene: 7. The germline V gene encodes CDR1 SEHNR and CDR2 FQNEAQ (reference sequence). In DNA, the CDR3 is TGTGCCAGCAGCAACCTGGGACAGGGGTCCACTGAAGCTTTCTTT. It translates to CASSNLGQGSTEAFF.

The chain's CDR3 is CASSYPGQLRAFF. DNA for the CDR3: TGTGCCAGCAGTTACCCGGGACAGCTAAGAGCTTTCTTT. The genes are TRBV28 and TRBJ1-1, with 7 bases fitting TRBD1. Germline CDR1 MDHEN, CDR2 SYDVKM. The CDR3 sequence is 13 residues long. Trimming at V came to 4 bases and at J to 10 bases, leaving 9 bases not matched to a gene. Drawing the rest from reference TRBV28 and TRBJ1-1, the complete variable domain is DVKVTQSSRYLVKRTGEKVFLECVQDMDHENMFWYRQDPGLGLRLIYFSYDVKMKEKGDIPEGYSVSREKKERFSLILESASTNQTSMYLCASSYPGQLRAFFGQGTRLTVV.

This clone was seen more than once but under ten times. The rearrangement links TRBV5-1 to TRBJ1-2; 8 bases are shared with TRBD1. This CDR3 comprises 17 residues. V shed 0 bases and J 8 bases; nucleotides not matched to a gene: 15. Per the germline V gene, CDR1 is SGHRS and CDR2 is YFSETQ. The CDR3 nucleotides are TGCGCCAGCAGCTTGGAAGGGACAGGAGCCACCCCGGGGGGCTACACCTTC. Translation: CASSLEGTGATPGGYTF.

This chain uses TRBV6-5 with TRBJ2-3; tentative D call: TRBD1 (5 bases). The V end lost 2 bases, the J end lost 6 bases, and 12 bases lay between the germline ends. The CDR3 is 14 amino acids. CDR1 MNHEY and CDR2 SVGAGI come from the germline V gene. CDR3 nucleotide sequence: TGTGCCAGCAGTTACGGCAGGGCCCCGGATACGCAGTATTTT. Amino acids: CASSYGRAPDTQYF.

This chain links TRBV7-9 with TRBJ1-2; D is unclear. This CDR3 spans 12 amino acids. The V gene lost 6 bases and the J gene lost 7 bases, with 12 bases spanning the gap. The germline V gene has CDR1 SEHNR and CDR2 FQNEAQ (reference sequence). The CDR3 sequence: CASRSGEGGYTF. DNA of the CDR3: TGTGCCAGCAGGTCCGGCGAGGGTGGCTACACCTTC.

This chain links TRBV24-1 with TRBJ2-3, with 7 positions matching TRBD2. The CDR3 is 19 residues long. CDR1 and CDR2 (germline): KGHDR, SFDVKD. Germline trimming cut 5 bases from V and 1 base from J; bases unmatched to any gene: 17. CDR3 loop: CATSVRLWGRGLCTDTQYF. The CDR3 DNA sequence: TGTGCCACCAGTGTTCGCCTCTGGGGGAGGGGCCTTTGCACAGATACGCAGTATTTT.

The chain recombines TRBV5-1 with TRBJ1-2; the match to TRBD1 covers 8 bases. Germline CDR1 is SGHRS and CDR2 is YFSETQ. J lost 10 bases, V lost 3 bases, and 5 bases had no gene match. The CDR3 spans 12 residues. The CDR3 coding sequence is TGCGCCAGCAGCTCGGGACAGGAAGCCTACACCTTC. Its translation is CASSSGQEAYTF.

The rearrangement uses TRBV2 and TRBJ1-2; D gene ambiguous. Trimming cost V 7 bases and J 0 bases, with 12 bases left between them. Per germline, CDR1 SNHLY and CDR2 FYNNEI. The CDR3 spans 14 residues. The CDR3 loop is CASMRNPPNYGYTF. Written as DNA, the CDR3 is TGTGCCAGCATGCGCAACCCCCCTAACTATGGCTACACCTTC.

Here the CDR3 reads CASSDEAHYNEQFF. The CDR3 nucleotides read TGCGCCAGCAGTGATGAAGCGCATTACAATGAGCAGTTCTTC. The J gene is TRBJ2-1, the V gene TRBV10-1; D not resolved. The germline V gene encodes CDR1 WNHNN and CDR2 SYGVQD (reference sequence). The CDR3 totals 14 residues. V lost 3 bases and J 4 bases, leaving 10 bases between the germline ends.

The gene calls are TRBV4-1 and TRBJ1-3; maybe TRBD1 (5 bases). Germline values: CDR1 MGHRA, CDR2 YSYEKL. CDR3 length equals 18 residues. V lost 0 bases and J lost 1, with 16 bases in between. This CDR3 is CASSQEGLSASSGNTIYF. The CDR3 region has the DNA TGCGCCAGCAGCCAAGAGGGACTCTCGGCTTCTTCTGGAAACACCATATATTTT.

The chain has TRBV6-6 and TRBJ1-6, with 10 bases aligning to TRBD1. Germline values: CDR1 MNHNY, CDR2 SVGAGI (reference sequence). The CDR3 loop spans 17 amino acids. Trimming at V came to 5 bases and at J to 3 bases, leaving 7 bases not matched to a gene. CDR3 coding DNA: TGTGCCAGCAGTCGCCGGGACAGGGGAGGCTATAATTCACCCCTCCACTTT. This gives the protein CASSRRDRGGYNSPLHF.

The chain is built from TRBV16 and TRBJ1-2; tentatively, D is TRBD1 (5 bases). The CDR3 spans 14 residues. V was pared by 0 bases and J by 5 bases, with 10 bases between. The germline CDR1 and CDR2 sequences are KGHSY and FQNENV. CDR3 loop: CASSQSGQGYGYTF. The DNA for the CDR3 is TGTGCCAGCAGCCAATCCGGTCAGGGTTATGGCTACACCTTC.

This clone came up once. This chain connects TRBV15 to TRBJ2-1; D gene ambiguous. V was trimmed by 5 bases and J by 2 bases, leaving 16 bases between them. Germline-derived CDR1 and CDR2 are LNHNV and YYDKDF (reference sequence). This CDR3 comprises 16 residues. The CDR3 DNA is TGTGCCACCAGCTTCTCGAAGGGAACCCCCTACAATGAGCAGTTCTTC. Translation: CATSFSKGTPYNEQFF.

The J gene is TRBJ2-3, the V gene TRBV18; tentatively, D is TRBD2 (6 bases). CDR1 KGHSH and CDR2 LQKENI come from the germline V gene. The CDR3 length is 16 residues. Trimming took off 3 bases at V and 2 bases at J, with 15 bases between the two ends. CDR3 amino acids: CASSPQAGRATDTQYF. The CDR3 nucleotides read TGTGCCAGCTCACCCCAAGCGGGCAGGGCCACAGATACGCAGTATTTT.

The chain uses TRBV7-8 and TRBJ1-6, with unresolved D. The germline V gene encodes CDR1 SGHVS and CDR2 FQNEAQ. This CDR3 region has 13 residues. Trimming pared 7 bases from V and 8 bases from J, leaving 12 bases between. As DNA, the CDR3 is TGTGCCAGCACCATCTCGGAAGATTCACCCCTCCACTTT. Translated, it gives CASTISEDSPLHF.

The V call is TRBV3-1 (or the pseudogene TRBV3-2), the J call TRBJ2-7; D ambiguous. Germline lookup yields CDR1 LGHDT and CDR2 YNNKEL (reference sequence). CDR3 length: 20 residues. V lost 0 bases to trimming and J lost 3 bases, with 27 bases between them. The CDR3 DNA reads TGTGCCAGCAGCCAAGATGGTTGTAGTAAACACCTACGATATCGCTACGAGCAGTACGTC. It is translated as CASSQDGCSKHLRYRYEQYV.

The chain links TRBV5-5 to TRBJ2-2, with 8 positions matching TRBD1. The CDR3 runs 16 residues. Germline trimming cut 4 bases from V and 6 bases from J; bases unmatched to any gene: 11. CDR1 is SGHKS and CDR2 is YYEKEE in the germline V gene (reference sequence). The CDR3 nucleotides are TGTGCCAGCAGCAGAGGACAGGGAGTTTTGTCCGGGGAGCTGTTTTTT. Its translation: CASSRGQGVLSGELFF.

The chain has TRBV6-6 and TRBJ1-5, with D possibly being TRBD1 (5 bases). The V gene lost 5 bases and the J gene lost 3 bases, with 14 bases spanning the gap. The V gene's germline CDR1 is MNHNY and CDR2 SVGAGI (reference sequence). The CDR3 contains 15 residues. The DNA for the CDR3 is TGTGCCAGCAGTCAGGGCCGGGGAACCAATCAGCCCCAGCATTTT. It translates to CASSQGRGTNQPQHF.

V and J are TRBV29-1 and TRBJ2-2; D possibly corresponds to TRBD2 (6 bases). Germline CDR1 reads SQVTM; CDR2 reads ANQGSEA. V shed 0 bases and J shed 4 bases, with 9 bases lying between them. The CDR3 contains 14 residues. CDR3 amino acids: CSVEEGGGTGELFF. CDR3 DNA: TGCAGCGTTGAAGAGGGAGGCGGCACCGGGGAGCTGTTTTTT.

This rearrangement joins TRBV6-4 to TRBJ2-6; no reliable D call. V was shortened by 5 bases and J by 1 base, with 9 bases between the two germline ends. CDR3 length equals 15 residues. Germline values: CDR1 MRHNA, CDR2 SNTAGT. The CDR3 loop is CASSHSDSGANVLTF. DNA for the CDR3: TGTGCCAGCAGTCACAGTGATTCTGGGGCCAACGTCCTGACTTTC.

V usage is TRBV6-2 or TRBV6-3 and J usage is TRBJ1-2; 9 bases agree with TRBD1. This CDR3 spans 15 amino acids. V shed 5 bases, J shed 7 bases, and the junction held 11 bases outside the gene matches. From germline, CDR1 is MNHEY and CDR2 SVGEGT. The CDR3 coding sequence is TGTGCCAGCAGTACCGCCGGGACAGGGATTGGTGGCTACACCTTC. It encodes CASSTAGTGIGGYTF.

The rearrangement uses TRBV27 and TRBJ1-5, with unresolved D. The V gene's germline CDR1 is MNHEY and CDR2 SMNVEV (reference sequence). Trimming cost V 2 bases and J 4 bases, with 12 bases left between them. The CDR3 length is 15 residues. The CDR3 nucleotides read TGTGCCAGCAGTTTAACCGGGCTAGGTAATCAGCCCCAGCATTTT. Protein product: CASSLTGLGNQPQHF.

This chain connects TRBV2 to TRBJ2-7; maybe TRBD1 (6 bases). V lost 9 bases, J lost 2 bases, and 11 bases lay in between. CDR1 SNHLY and CDR2 FYNNEI come from the germline V gene. There are 12 residues in the CDR3. The CDR3 nucleotides read TGTGCCAGTCGACAGGTCACCTACGAGCAGTACGTC. It codes for CASRQVTYEQYV.

The gene calls are TRBV29-1 and TRBJ1-1; 7 positions match TRBD1. Germline loops: CDR1 SQVTM, CDR2 ANQGSEA. V was clipped by 6 bases and J by 1 base; unmatched bases: 5. The length of the CDR3 is 13 residues. The CDR3 sequence is CSVGQTQNTEAFF. The CDR3 DNA is TGCAGCGTGGGACAGACTCAGAACACTGAAGCTTTCTTT.

The rearrangement links TRBV7-2 to TRBJ2-1; possible D gene TRBD1, 6 bases. The CDR3 runs 12 residues. Deletions cut 2 bases from V and 13 bases from J, with 12 bases between. The germline V gene encodes CDR1 SGHTA and CDR2 FQGNSA. The CDR3 reads CASSLNRVSQFF. DNA for the CDR3: TGTGCCAGCAGCTTAAACAGGGTTTCTCAGTTCTTC.